This TCR beta chain was sequenced for a study of vaccination effects on CD4 cells after COVID-19. The germline V gene encodes CDR1 SGDLS and CDR2 YYNGEE. V lost 0 bases, J lost 7 bases, and 8 bases stayed unmatched. The CDR3 loop spans 16 amino acids. As regards this clone: What it binds is not known.

The ViraFEST assay expanded antigen-specific CD4+ T cells with viral peptide pools before sequencing. The culture ran for roughly ten days before CD4+ T cells were isolated. The person was diagnosed with PCR-confirmed SARS-CoV-2 infection between March and December 2020. Supplemented with approximately 10 IU/ml IL-2 and 7.5 to 10 ug/ml peptides, approximately 2 million PBMC per well were kept in culture. Broader study findings: The study found marked clonal contraction of infection- and vaccine-induced clones late after vaccination.

This table comes from immunoSEQ multiplex PCR, and its TCRdb copy is limited to in-frame clones, with some not included. This table has tens of thousands of clones, 70% to 80% appearing once. Here the sequenced sample was CD4+ T cells from PBMCs cultured with HCoV-NL63 spike peptides, taken before COVID-19 vaccination. This chain uses TRBV9 with TRBJ2-1, with 9 bases that match TRBD2. This receptor was taken from a human donor who had a prior SARS-CoV-2 infection. CDR3 coding DNA: TGTGCCAGCAGCGTAGGCGGGAGGGCCCTGTCGAATGAGCAGTTCTTC. This encodes CASSVGGRALSNEQFF.